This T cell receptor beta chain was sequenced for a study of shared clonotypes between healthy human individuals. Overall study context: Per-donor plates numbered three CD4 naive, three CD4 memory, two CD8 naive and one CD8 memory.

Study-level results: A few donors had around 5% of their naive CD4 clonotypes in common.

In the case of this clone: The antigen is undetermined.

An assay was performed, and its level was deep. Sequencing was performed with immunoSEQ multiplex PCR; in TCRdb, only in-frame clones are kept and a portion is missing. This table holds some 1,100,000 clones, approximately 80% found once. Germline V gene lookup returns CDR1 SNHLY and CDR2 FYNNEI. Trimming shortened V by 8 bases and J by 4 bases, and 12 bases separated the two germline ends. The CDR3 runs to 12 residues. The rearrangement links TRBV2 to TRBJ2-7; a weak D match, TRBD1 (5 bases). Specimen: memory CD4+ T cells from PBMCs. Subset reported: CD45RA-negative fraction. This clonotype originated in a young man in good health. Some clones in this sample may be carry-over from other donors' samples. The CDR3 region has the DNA TGTGCCAGCGGGTGGCAGGGATACGAGCAGTACTTC. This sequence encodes CASGWQGYEQYF.